The present T cell receptor beta chain was sequenced within a study of blood T cells in healthy people across ages. Deletions cut 3 bases from V and 0 bases from J, with 12 bases between. Germline CDR1 reads MNHEY; CDR2 reads SVGEGT. This CDR3 has 16 amino acids. The authors ran a second PCR of roughly 6 to 11 cycles using a sample-barcoded 5' primer and a J-beta primer mix. TCRdb redid the calling of the 5' RACE reads with MiXCR, one entry per CDR3 protein. The top ten clones hold around an eighth of a sample with about a million distinct CDR3 sequences, roughly 52% of them seen once. The sequencing sample was made of blood. The rearrangement links TRBV6-2 or TRBV6-3 to TRBJ2-1; TRBD2 is a possible D gene (6 bases). This TCR was sampled from a man aged 25 to 45 in good health. For the CDR3, the DNA is TGTGCCAGCAGTTATAGCGGATATAGCTCCTACAATGAGCAGTTCTTC. It yields the protein CASSYSGYSSYNEQFF.